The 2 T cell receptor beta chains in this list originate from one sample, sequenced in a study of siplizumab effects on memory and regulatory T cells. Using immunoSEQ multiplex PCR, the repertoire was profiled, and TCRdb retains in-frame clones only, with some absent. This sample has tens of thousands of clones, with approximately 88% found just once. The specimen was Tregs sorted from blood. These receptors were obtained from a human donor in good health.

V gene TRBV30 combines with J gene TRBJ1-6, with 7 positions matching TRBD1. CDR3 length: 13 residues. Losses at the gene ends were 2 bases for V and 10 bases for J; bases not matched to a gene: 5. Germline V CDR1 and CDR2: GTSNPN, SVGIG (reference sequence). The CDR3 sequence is CAWSHQGDSPLHF. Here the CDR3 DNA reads TGTGCCTGGAGTCATCAGGGGGACTCACCCCTCCACTTT.

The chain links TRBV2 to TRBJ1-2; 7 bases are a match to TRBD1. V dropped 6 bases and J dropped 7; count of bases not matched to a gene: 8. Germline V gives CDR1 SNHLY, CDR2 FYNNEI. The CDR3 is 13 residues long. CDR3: CASRTQGVGGYTF. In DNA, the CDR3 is TGTGCCAGCAGGACCCAGGGGGTCGGTGGCTACACCTTC.